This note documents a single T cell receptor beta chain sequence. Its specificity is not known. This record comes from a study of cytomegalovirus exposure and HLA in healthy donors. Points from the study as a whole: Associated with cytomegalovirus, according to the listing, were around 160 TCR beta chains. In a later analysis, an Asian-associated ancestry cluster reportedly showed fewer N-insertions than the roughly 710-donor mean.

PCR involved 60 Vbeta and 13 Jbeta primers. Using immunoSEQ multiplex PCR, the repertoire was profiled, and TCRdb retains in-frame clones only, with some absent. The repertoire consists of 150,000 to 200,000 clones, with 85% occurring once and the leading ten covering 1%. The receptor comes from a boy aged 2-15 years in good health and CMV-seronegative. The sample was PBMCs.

This CDR3 reads CASSGTSVRGNEQFF. The CDR3 nucleotides are TGTGCCAGCAGTGGTACTAGCGTTAGGGGGAATGAGCAGTTCTTC. The chain combines TRBV28 with TRBJ2-1, with D perhaps matching TRBD2 (7 bases). From germline, CDR1 is MDHEN and CDR2 SYDVKM. V was cut by 5 bases and J by 7 bases, with 18 bases left in between. The CDR3 is made up of 15 amino acids.